This TCR beta chain is drawn from a study of cytotoxic CD8 clonotypes in ibrutinib-treated CLL. Study as a whole: Response samples were obtained once patients had received a median around 12 months of treatment, range 6 to 36.

Study-wide results and limits: Baseline clonality exceeded age-matched healthy donors and tracked circulating CD8+ T-cell counts.

This clone was recorded once. Its antigen is unidentified. Libraries were prepared by immunoSEQ multiplex PCR; TCRdb keeps only in-frame clonotypes and omits some of them. This table holds 80,000 to 95,000 clones, roughly three quarters found once. As input for TCR beta libraries, approximately 2 micrograms of genomic DNA came from cryopreserved PBMCs. CDR1 is SGDLS, CDR2 YYNGEE, per germline. Trimming stripped 2 bases from V and 1 base from J, with 17 bases between. CDR3 length: 17 amino acids. The J gene is TRBJ2-3, the V gene TRBV9, with D perhaps TRBD2 (6 bases). This clonotype was sampled from a human donor with chronic lymphocytic leukemia. Here the sequenced sample was PBMCs, taken after 12 months of ibrutinib treatment. The CDR3 is CASSVAPPGLGTDTQYF. The CDR3 DNA is TGTGCCAGCAGCGTCGCCCCCCCGGGACTGGGCACAGATACGCAGTATTTT.